The entry that follows covers one TCR beta chain sequence. As every portion of the isolated RNA was reverse transcribed, the sequencing read expressed TCRB transcripts. Measured with immunoSEQ multiplex PCR; TCRdb has only the in-frame clones, and not every one. The table has 330,000 or so clones, about 18% seen once. The data are from a study of beta chain features in type 1 diabetes. The CDR3 length is 13 residues. V was cut by 7 bases and J by 4 bases, with 11 bases left in between. Germline V gives CDR1 ENHRY, CDR2 SYGVKD. Sequenced input: naive CD4+ T cells from blood. The chain uses TRBV10-3 and TRBJ1-5; the D gene is possibly TRBD1 (6 bases). The clonotype originates from a woman younger than 35 in good health. The CDR3 coding sequence is TGTGCCATCACCAGGGGCCCGAATCAGCCCCAGCATTTT. Amino acid sequence: CAITRGPNQPQHF.